Below, 3 T cell receptor beta chains from the same sample are listed, as sequenced in a study of CD8 T cells in Susac syndrome. When the RNA was reverse transcribed, random hexamers were used with an input of 0.5 to 1 ug. MiXCR was run by TCRdb on the immunoSEQ multiplex PCR reads, yielding one entry per CDR3 protein. The data hold 180,000 or so distinct CDR3 sequences, with around 94% observed a single time. The sample comprised CD4+ T cells from PBMCs. These receptor sequences come from a human donor in good health.

The chain links TRBV20-1 to TRBJ2-5, with D unclear. Germline assignment: CDR1 DFQATT and CDR2 SNEGSKA (reference sequence). Deletions cut 1 base from V and 7 bases from J, with 10 bases between. The CDR3 consists of 12 residues. The CDR3 is CSARVGSGTQYF. The DNA for the CDR3 is TGCAGTGCTAGAGTGGGTTCCGGGACCCAGTACTTC.

The rearrangement uses TRBV25-1 and TRBJ2-5; TRBD1 is a possible D gene (6 bases). Per germline, CDR1 MGHDK and CDR2 SYGVNS. The CDR3 covers 13 residues. The germline V and J ends were trimmed by 6 bases and 5 bases, with 13 bases remaining between them. The CDR3 DNA follows: TGTGCCAGCAGAACAGGGAATGGCGAGACCCAGTACTTC. The encoded protein is CASRTGNGETQYF. Variable domain in full (rest from reference TRBV25-1 and TRBJ2-5): EADIYQTPRYLVIGTGKKITLECSQTMGHDKMYWYQQDPGMELHLIHYSYGVNSTEKGDLSSESTVSRIRTEHFPLTLESARPSHTSQYLCASRTGNGETQYFGPGTRLLVL.

This clonotype appeared once. The V gene is TRBV4-3, the J gene TRBJ1-6; weak D call: TRBD1 (5 bases). The CDR3 runs 15 residues. The ends were cut back, 1 base at V and 9 bases at J, with 13 bases in the middle. CDR1 and CDR2 (germline): LGHNA, YSLEER. CDR3 sequence (DNA): TGCGCCAGCAGCCAAGGGGGGGACGGTTTTTCACCCCTCCACTTT. Protein sequence: CASSQGGDGFSPLHF.